A selection of T cell receptor beta chains follows, all from one sample in a study of cytomegalovirus exposure and HLA in healthy donors. This table comes from immunoSEQ multiplex PCR, and its TCRdb copy is limited to in-frame clones, with some not included. The sample gives approximately 190,000 clones, approximately 88% of which show up once; over 2% is in the top ten. The sample was PBMCs. These receptors all come from a woman aged 45-60 years in good health and CMV-seropositive. Both conserved end residues are part of each CDR3. D genes are given only for firm matches. The size of a clone is reported for some rows only, either as once, few or many, or as a class for expanded clones.

CDR3nt: TGCGCCAGCAGCCAAGAATCCGGTTACGAAAAACTGTTTTTT
CDR3aa: CASSQESGYEKLFF
d_gene: .
abundance: .
j_gene: TRBJ1-4
v_gene: TRBV4-1

CDR3nt: TGTGCCAGCTCACCGACTAGCGGGGGGGCCTACGAGCAGTACTTC
CDR3aa: CASSPTSGGAYEQYF
d_gene: TRBD2
abundance: .
j_gene: TRBJ2-7
v_gene: TRBV18

CDR3nt: TGTGCCAGCAGCTTCGACAGGGACTCGTACGAGCAGTACTTC
CDR3aa: CASSFDRDSYEQYF
d_gene: .
abundance: .
j_gene: TRBJ2-7
v_gene: TRBV5-4

CDR3nt: TGTGCCAGTAATTTTAAGGAGACTGAAGCTTTCTTT
CDR3aa: CASNFKETEAFF
d_gene: .
abundance: .
j_gene: TRBJ1-1
v_gene: TRBV19

CDR3nt: TGTGCCAGCAGCGCCGTCGGGGACACCGGGGAGCTGTTTTTT
CDR3aa: CASSAVGDTGELFF
d_gene: .
abundance: .
j_gene: TRBJ2-2
v_gene: TRBV7-9

CDR3nt: TGCGCCAGCAGCCGTAGGCCAGGGGGACAGATCAATCAGCCCCAGCATTTT
CDR3aa: CASSRRPGGQINQPQHF
d_gene: TRBD1
abundance: .
j_gene: TRBJ1-5
v_gene: TRBV4-1

CDR3nt: TGTGCCAGCAGCCAACAGGGCGGCGCCCAGTACTTC
CDR3aa: CASSQQGGAQYF
d_gene: .
abundance: .
j_gene: TRBJ2-5
v_gene: TRBV2

CDR3nt: TGTGCCAGCAGCTTAGGGACGGGAAATGAGCAGTTCTTC
CDR3aa: CASSLGTGNEQFF
d_gene: .
abundance: .
j_gene: TRBJ2-1
v_gene: TRBV7-2

CDR3nt: TGTGCCAGCTCACCGGCGGGTACAACTAATGAAAAACTGTTTTTT
CDR3aa: CASSPAGTTNEKLFF
d_gene: .
abundance: .
j_gene: TRBJ1-4
v_gene: TRBV18

CDR3nt: TGTGCCAGCAGCTCCGGGGGGCGCGCGGTTGCTTTCTTT
CDR3aa: CASSSGGRAVAFF
d_gene: .
abundance: .
j_gene: TRBJ1-1
v_gene: TRBV5-4

CDR3nt: TGTGCCAGCAGCCGGGACTCCCAAGAGACCCAGTACTTC
CDR3aa: CASSRDSQETQYF
d_gene: .
abundance: .
j_gene: TRBJ2-5
v_gene: TRBV13

CDR3nt: TGTGCCAGTGCCCGGGACAGGGTCTATGGCTACACCTTC
CDR3aa: CASARDRVYGYTF
d_gene: TRBD1
abundance: once
j_gene: TRBJ1-2
v_gene: TRBV19

CDR3nt: TGTGCCAGCTCACCACGGACAGGGGGCACTGAAGCTTTCTTT
CDR3aa: CASSPRTGGTEAFF
d_gene: TRBD1
abundance: .
j_gene: TRBJ1-1
v_gene: TRBV18

CDR3nt: TGCAGCGTGACGGGACAGGGCGAGACCCAGTACTTC
CDR3aa: CSVTGQGETQYF
d_gene: TRBD1
abundance: .
j_gene: TRBJ2-5
v_gene: TRBV29-1

CDR3nt: TGTGCCAGCAGTTTATTTTCTACAGGGAAAGGCTACACCTTC
CDR3aa: CASSLFSTGKGYTF
d_gene: .
abundance: .
j_gene: TRBJ1-2
v_gene: TRBV28

CDR3nt: TGCGCCAGCAGCCAGGATGGCGGGAGCTCCTACGAGCAGTACTTC
CDR3aa: CASSQDGGSSYEQYF
d_gene: TRBD2
abundance: .
j_gene: TRBJ2-7
v_gene: TRBV4-1

CDR3nt: TGTGCCAGCAGTGTGGCAGGCGGGAGGGATGAAAAACTGTTTTTT
CDR3aa: CASSVAGGRDEKLFF
d_gene: .
abundance: .
j_gene: TRBJ1-4
v_gene: TRBV6-1

CDR3nt: TGTGCCAGCAGTTTCAGGGGACATGGCGAGCAGTACTTC
CDR3aa: CASSFRGHGEQYF
d_gene: .
abundance: .
j_gene: TRBJ2-7
v_gene: TRBV6-5

CDR3nt: TGTGCCAGCAGTCCTGAGGGACAAGGAAACAATGAGCAGTTCTTC
CDR3aa: CASSPEGQGNNEQFF
d_gene: .
abundance: .
j_gene: TRBJ2-1
v_gene: TRBV6-5

CDR3nt: TGCAGTGCAGTAGGAGCCTACGAGCAGTACTTC
CDR3aa: CSAVGAYEQYF
d_gene: .
abundance: .
j_gene: TRBJ2-7
v_gene: TRBV20-1

CDR3nt: TGCGCCAGCACCCCTTCCCATCACACCTCCTACGAGCAGTACTTC
CDR3aa: CASTPSHHTSYEQYF
d_gene: .
abundance: .
j_gene: TRBJ2-7
v_gene: TRBV5-1

CDR3nt: TGTGCCAGCAGCGTATCGACTAGCGGGGGGACCGGGGAGCTGTTTTTT
CDR3aa: CASSVSTSGGTGELFF
d_gene: TRBD2
abundance: .
j_gene: TRBJ2-2
v_gene: TRBV9

CDR3nt: TGTGCCAGCAGCCAAGAAGTTGGTAGCAGAACAGAGACCCAGTACTTC
CDR3aa: CASSQEVGSRTETQYF
d_gene: .
abundance: .
j_gene: TRBJ2-5
v_gene: TRBV4-1

CDR3nt: TGTGCCAGCAGCTTAATCCAGACCGGGGAGCTGTTTTTT
CDR3aa: CASSLIQTGELFF
d_gene: .
abundance: .
j_gene: TRBJ2-2
v_gene: TRBV7-3